A single sample gave rise to the 10 T cell receptor beta chains below, sequenced in a study of graft-versus-host responses after intestinal transplantation. The assay was immunoSEQ multiplex PCR, and TCRdb's table has in-frame clones only and misses some. The sample lists about 21,000 clones, 85% to 90% occurring once. The sequences come from PBMCs, collected approximately 65 days after intestinal transplantation. These receptors all stem from a human patient who received an intestinal transplant, so some T cells may come from the graft donor.

J is TRBJ1-1 and V is TRBV12-5; D unclear. Between the trimmed V and J ends, which lost 0 bases and 6 bases, there was a span of 5 bases. Per germline, CDR1 LGHNT and CDR2 FRNRAP. The CDR3 has 12 residues. The CDR3 DNA is TGTGCTAGTGGTTTGGTACCCTCTGAAGCTTTCTTT. The encoded protein is CASGLVPSEAFF. The full variable domain, with the rest looked up from reference TRBV12-5 and TRBJ1-1, is DARVTQTPRHKVTEMGQEVTMRCQPILGHNTVFWYRQTMMQGLELLAYFRNRAPLDDSGMPKDRFSAEMPDATLATLKIQPSEPRDSAVYFCASGLVPSEAFFGQGTRLTVV.

The CDR3 is CDASPPGTVSSYEQYF. CDR3 coding DNA: TGCGATGCAAGTCCACCAGGGACAGTCTCCTCCTACGAGCAGTACTTC. The chain uses TRBV5-1 and TRBJ2-7; TRBD1 matches 7 bases. Germline V gives CDR1 SGHRS, CDR2 YFSETQ. This CDR3 is built from 16 residues.

A single count supports this clone. The rearrangement links TRBV6-6 to TRBJ1-6; 10 nucleotides agree with TRBD1. The germline gives CDR1 MNHNY, CDR2 SVGAGI (reference sequence). The V and J ends lost 4 bases and 5 bases, in that order; junction bases with no gene match: 5. The CDR3 spans 16 residues. The CDR3 here is CASSWTGGIDNSPLHF. In nucleotides, the CDR3 is TGTGCCAGCAGTTGGACAGGGGGAATTGATAATTCACCCCTCCACTTT.

The genes are TRBV9 and TRBJ2-1; D not resolved. Germline CDR1 and CDR2: SGDLS and YYNGEE. The CDR3 consists of 15 residues. The germline V and J ends were trimmed by 0 bases and 2 bases, with 9 bases remaining between them. CDR3 protein: CASSVDGQAYNEQFF. In DNA form, the CDR3 reads TGTGCCAGCAGCGTAGACGGCCAGGCCTACAATGAGCAGTTCTTC.

The CDR3 DNA follows: TGCAGTGCTAGCGAACTTGAAGCTTTCTTT. This translates into CSASELEAFF. This chain links TRBV20-1 with TRBJ1-1, with unresolved D. This CDR3 comprises 10 residues. Per the germline V gene, CDR1 is DFQATT and CDR2 is SNEGSKA (reference sequence). Trimming took off 3 bases at V and 7 bases at J, with 6 bases between the two ends.

This clone was seen more than once but under ten times. This chain uses TRBV4-3 with TRBJ1-1, with TRBD1 identical over 9 bases. V lost 5 bases to trimming and J lost 4 bases; unmatched junction nucleotides: 5. The CDR3 length is 14 residues. CDR1 is LGHNA and CDR2 is YSLEER in the germline V gene. This CDR3 is CASSGHRGPTEAFF. The CDR3 DNA follows: TGCGCCAGCAGCGGACACAGGGGGCCCACTGAAGCTTTCTTT.

The chain employs TRBV19 and TRBJ1-1, with 10 bases that match TRBD1. Germline CDR1 and CDR2: LNHDA and SQIVND (reference sequence). The junction had 3 bases not matched to a gene; V was cut back by 4 bases and J by 4 bases. The CDR3 sequence is 14 residues long. As DNA, the CDR3 is TGTGCCAGTAGTACCGACAGGGGGCGCACTGAAGCTTTCTTT. This translates into CASSTDRGRTEAFF.

The chain carries TRBV6-5 and TRBJ2-1, with TRBD2 identical over 7 bases. The CDR3 has 15 amino acids. Germline CDR1 MNHEY, CDR2 SVGAGI. With 0 bases clipped from V and 10 bases from J, the junction kept 9 bases outside the gene matches. DNA for the CDR3: TGTGCCAGCAGTTACTCGAACCGAGCGGGGCGGGAGCAGTTCTTC. Its translation is CASSYSNRAGREQFF.

This clone was observed once. V gene TRBV13 combines with J gene TRBJ1-4, with D unclear. V lost 5 bases and J 4 bases, leaving 5 bases between the germline ends. This CDR3 has 12 residues. Germline V gives CDR1 PRHDT, CDR2 FYEKMQ (reference sequence). The DNA of the CDR3 is TGTGCCAGCAGCGCCGTTAATGAAAAACTGTTTTTT. It yields the protein CASSAVNEKLFF.

The chain is built from TRBV4-1 and TRBJ1-2; D unclear. Between the trimmed V and J ends, which lost 1 base and 4 bases, there was a span of 7 bases. Germline-derived CDR1 and CDR2 are MGHRA and YSYEKL. The CDR3 consists of 13 residues. The CDR3 nucleotides read TGCGCCAGCAGCCAAGTCGCTCCCTATGGCTACACCTTC. Its translation: CASSQVAPYGYTF.